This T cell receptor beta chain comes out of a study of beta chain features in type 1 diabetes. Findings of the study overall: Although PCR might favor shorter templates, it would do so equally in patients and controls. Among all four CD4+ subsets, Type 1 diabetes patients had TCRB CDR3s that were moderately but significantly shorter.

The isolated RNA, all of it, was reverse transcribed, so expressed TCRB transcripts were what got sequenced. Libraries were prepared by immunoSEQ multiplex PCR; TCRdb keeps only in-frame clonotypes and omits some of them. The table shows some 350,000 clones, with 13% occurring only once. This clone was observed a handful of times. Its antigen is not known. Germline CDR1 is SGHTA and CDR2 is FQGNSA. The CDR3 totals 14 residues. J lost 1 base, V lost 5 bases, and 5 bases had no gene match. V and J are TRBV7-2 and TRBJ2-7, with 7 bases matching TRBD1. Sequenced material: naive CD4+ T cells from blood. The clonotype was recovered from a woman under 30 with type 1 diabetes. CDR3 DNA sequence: TGTGCCAGCAGCCCCCGGACAGGTTCCTACGAGCAGTACGTC. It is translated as CASSPRTGSYEQYV.